This TCR beta chain emerged from a study of blood T cell repertoires in COVID-19. Across the study: Spain, Italy and the United States supplied samples that represented acute and convalescent COVID-19. PBMCs, B-cell-depleted T cells, or T cells provided the cDNA or gDNA that made up the material.

Seattle cases were enrolled at active infection and followed longitudinally. As originally analysed: Amplification from reference gene primers served as the basis for estimated nucleated cell counts. Repertoires were generated with immunoSEQ multiplex PCR, while TCRdb's copy carries only in-frame clones and drops some. That table supplies the V and J calls and clone size; D and trimming were determined from the DNA. Here the sample spans roughly 250,000 clones, approximately 85% being singletons. J gave up 8 bases and V 7 bases, and 16 bases lay outside the gene matches. Looked up from germline, CDR1 is MNHNY and CDR2 is SVGAGI (reference sequence). The CDR3 totals 15 residues.

Input material: peripheral blood. The rearrangement joins TRBV6-6 to TRBJ1-2, with TRBD1 identical over 7 bases. The sequence was obtained from a human donor with COVID-19, enrolled during active disease. The donor label of this sample is uncertain. This CDR3 is CASTLWNGQADGYTF. The CDR3 DNA sequence: TGTGCCAGCACCTTATGGAACGGACAGGCTGACGGCTACACCTTC.